Shown below are 5 T cell receptor beta chains from a single sample sequenced in a study of shared clonotypes between healthy human individuals. Sequencing was performed with immunoSEQ multiplex PCR; in TCRdb, only in-frame clones are kept and a portion is missing. The table records 2,100,000 or so clones, approximately 95% of them present only once. Sequenced material: naive CD4+ T cells sorted from blood. Subset defined: CD45RA+ positively selected. The receptors stem from a man aged 18 to 30 in good health.

The chain employs TRBV5-5 and TRBJ1-5; D might be TRBD1 (5 bases). CDR3 length equals 14 residues. V was cut by 1 base and J by 4 bases, with 9 bases left in between. Germline V gene sequence: CDR1 SGHKS, CDR2 YYEKEE (reference sequence). The DNA of the CDR3 is TGTGCCAGCAGCTTGATGGGGGGAAATCAGCCCCAGCATTTT. Protein: CASSLMGGNQPQHF.

The chain carries TRBV6-1 and TRBJ2-1, with 7 bases that match TRBD2. Germline CDR1 reads MNHNS; CDR2 reads SASEGT. The CDR3 totals 16 residues. J gave up 3 bases and V 4 bases, and 9 bases lay outside the gene matches. The CDR3 region has the DNA TGTGCCAGCAGTGGTAGCGGGTCCGTCCTCTACAATGAGCAGTTCTTC. It specifies CASSGSGSVLYNEQFF.

The rearrangement uses TRBV5-4 and TRBJ2-3; the match to TRBD1 covers 8 bases. This CDR3 comprises 16 residues. The trim removed 0 bases at V and 5 bases at J, leaving 8 bases unmatched. CDR1 is SGHNT, CDR2 YYREEE, per germline (reference sequence). The CDR3 loop reads CASSLGAGGSVDTQYF. CDR3 DNA sequence: TGTGCCAGCAGCTTGGGGGCAGGGGGCTCAGTAGATACGCAGTATTTT.

The rearrangement uses TRBV10-3 and TRBJ1-4; the D is unclear. V was shortened by 0 bases and J by 1 base, with 18 bases between the two germline ends. The germline CDR1 and CDR2 sequences are ENHRY and SYGVKD. The CDR3 is 19 residues long. The CDR3 loop reads CAISESRSLPEETNEKLFF. For the CDR3, the DNA is TGTGCCATCAGTGAGTCGAGGTCCTTGCCGGAGGAAACTAATGAAAAACTGTTTTTT.

This chain joins TRBV5-1 and TRBJ2-3, with D perhaps matching TRBD1 or TRBD2 (5 bases each). Trimming removed 7 bases from V and 5 bases from J, with 17 bases in between. This CDR3 comprises 14 residues. CDR1 SGHRS and CDR2 YFSETQ come from the germline V gene. The CDR3 DNA follows: TGCGCCAGCGCGGACGGGACCAACGTAGATACGCAGTATTTT. Protein: CASADGTNVDTQYF.